The TCR beta chain described here comes from a study of blood T cells in healthy people across ages. A sample-barcoded 5' primer and a J-beta primer mix were used in a second PCR of roughly 7 to 11 cycles. Via MiXCR, TCRdb re-called the 5' RACE reads, giving one row per CDR3 protein. Of 450,000 to 600,000 distinct CDR3 sequences in the sample, around a quarter were seen once. A few counts support this clonotype. CDR1 and CDR2 (germline): ENHRY, SYGVKD. V shed 8 bases and J shed 0 bases, with 16 bases lying between them. This CDR3 region has 15 residues. Isolation recovered at least 6 million PBMCs from every sample. The sample was also linked to a second study, of T cells of mothers and their children.

The TCR was taken from a boy aged 2-9 years in good health. The rearrangement links TRBV10-3 to TRBJ2-5; tentative D call: TRBD1 (5 bases). Specimen: blood. CDR3 sequence reads: CAISPLDTDQETQYF. The CDR3, as DNA: TGTGCCATCTCCCCCCTGGACACAGACCAAGAGACCCAGTACTTC.